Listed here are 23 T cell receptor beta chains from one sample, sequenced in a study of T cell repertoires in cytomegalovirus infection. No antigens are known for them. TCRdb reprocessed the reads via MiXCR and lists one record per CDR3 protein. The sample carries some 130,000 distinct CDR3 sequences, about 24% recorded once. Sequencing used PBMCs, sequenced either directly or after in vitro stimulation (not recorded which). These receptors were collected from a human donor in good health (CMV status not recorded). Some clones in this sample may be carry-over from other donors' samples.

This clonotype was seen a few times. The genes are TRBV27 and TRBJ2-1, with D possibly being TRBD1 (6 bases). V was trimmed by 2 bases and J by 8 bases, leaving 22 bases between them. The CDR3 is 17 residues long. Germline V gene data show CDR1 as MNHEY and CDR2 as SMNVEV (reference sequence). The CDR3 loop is CASSLGVRGSLVDEQFF. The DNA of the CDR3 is TGTGCCAGCAGTTTAGGGGTTAGGGGGAGCCTGGTGGATGAGCAGTTCTTC.

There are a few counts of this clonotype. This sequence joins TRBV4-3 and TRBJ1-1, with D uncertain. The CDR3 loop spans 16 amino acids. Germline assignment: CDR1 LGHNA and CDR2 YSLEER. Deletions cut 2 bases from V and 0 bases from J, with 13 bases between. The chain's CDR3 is CASSQRLDLMNTEAFF. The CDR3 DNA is TGCGCCAGCAGCCAACGACTGGACCTAATGAACACTGAAGCTTTCTTT.

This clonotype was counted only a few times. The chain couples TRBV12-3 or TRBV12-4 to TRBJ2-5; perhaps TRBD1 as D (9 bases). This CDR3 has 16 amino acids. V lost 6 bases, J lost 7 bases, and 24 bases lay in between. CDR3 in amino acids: CASSIGTGYREGTQYF. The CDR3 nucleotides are TGTGCCAGCAGCATCGGGACAGGGTATCGGGAGGGGACCCAGTACTTC.

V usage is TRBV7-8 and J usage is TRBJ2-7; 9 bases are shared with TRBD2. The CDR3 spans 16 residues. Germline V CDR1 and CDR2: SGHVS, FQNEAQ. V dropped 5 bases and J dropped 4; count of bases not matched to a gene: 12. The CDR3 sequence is CASSPGGSGSRYEQYV. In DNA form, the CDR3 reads TGTGCCAGCAGCCCCGGTGGTAGCGGGAGTAGGTACGAGCAGTACGTC.

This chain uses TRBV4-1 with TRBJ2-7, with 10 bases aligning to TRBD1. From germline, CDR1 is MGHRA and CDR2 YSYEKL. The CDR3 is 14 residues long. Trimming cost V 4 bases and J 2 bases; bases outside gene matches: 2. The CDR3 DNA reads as TGCGCCAGCAGCCCCGGGACAGGGGCCTACGAGCAGTACGTC. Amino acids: CASSPGTGAYEQYV.

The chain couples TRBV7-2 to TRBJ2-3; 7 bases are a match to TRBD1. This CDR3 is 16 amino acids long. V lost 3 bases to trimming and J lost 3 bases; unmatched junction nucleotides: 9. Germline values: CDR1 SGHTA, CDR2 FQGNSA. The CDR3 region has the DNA TGTGCCAGCAGCTTGACAGGGAGAGGTGCGACAGATACGCAGTATTTT. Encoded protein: CASSLTGRGATDTQYF.

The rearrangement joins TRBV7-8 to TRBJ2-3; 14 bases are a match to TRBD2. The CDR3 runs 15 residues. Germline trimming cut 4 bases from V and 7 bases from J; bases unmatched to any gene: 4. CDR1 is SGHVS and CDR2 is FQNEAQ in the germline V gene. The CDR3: CASSSGLAGGYTQYF. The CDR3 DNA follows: TGTGCCAGCAGCTCAGGACTAGCGGGAGGATATACGCAGTATTTT.

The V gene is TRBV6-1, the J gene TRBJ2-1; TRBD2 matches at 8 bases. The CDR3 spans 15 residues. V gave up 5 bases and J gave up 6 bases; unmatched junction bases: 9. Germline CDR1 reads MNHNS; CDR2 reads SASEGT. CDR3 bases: TGTGCCAGCAGTCCCGGGACTAGTATATCCAATGAGCAGTTCTTC. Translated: CASSPGTSISNEQFF.

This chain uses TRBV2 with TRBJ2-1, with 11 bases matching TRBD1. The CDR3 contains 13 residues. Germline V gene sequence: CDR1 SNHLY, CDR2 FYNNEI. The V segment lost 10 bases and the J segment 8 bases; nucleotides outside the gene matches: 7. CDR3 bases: TGTGCCACTCCCGGGACAGGGGGTCATGAGCAGTTCTTC. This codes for CATPGTGGHEQFF.

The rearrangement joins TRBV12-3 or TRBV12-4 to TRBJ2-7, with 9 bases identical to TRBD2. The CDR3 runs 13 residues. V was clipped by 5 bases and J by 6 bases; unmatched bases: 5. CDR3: CASSQGLAGEQYV. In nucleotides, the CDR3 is TGTGCCAGCAGTCAGGGACTAGCCGGCGAGCAGTACGTC.

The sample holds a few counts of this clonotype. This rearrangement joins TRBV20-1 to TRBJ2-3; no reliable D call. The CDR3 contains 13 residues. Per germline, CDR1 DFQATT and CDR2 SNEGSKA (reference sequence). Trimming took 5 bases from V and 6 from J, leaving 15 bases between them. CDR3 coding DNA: TGCAGTGCTTGCATTGTCCTTTCTGATACGCAGTATTTT. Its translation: CSACIVLSDTQYF.

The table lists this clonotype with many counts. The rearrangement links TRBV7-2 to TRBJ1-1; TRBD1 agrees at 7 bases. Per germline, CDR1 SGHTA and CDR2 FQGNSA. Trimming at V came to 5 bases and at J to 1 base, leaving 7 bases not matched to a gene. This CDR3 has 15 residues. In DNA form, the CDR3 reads TGTGCCAGCAGCCTGGGACAGACCTCGAACACTGAAGCTTTCTTT. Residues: CASSLGQTSNTEAFF.

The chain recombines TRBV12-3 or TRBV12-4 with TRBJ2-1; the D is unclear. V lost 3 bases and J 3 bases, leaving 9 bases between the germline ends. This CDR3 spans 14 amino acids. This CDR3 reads CASSFRPNYNEQFF. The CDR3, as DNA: TGTGCCAGCAGTTTCCGACCTAACTACAATGAGCAGTTCTTC.

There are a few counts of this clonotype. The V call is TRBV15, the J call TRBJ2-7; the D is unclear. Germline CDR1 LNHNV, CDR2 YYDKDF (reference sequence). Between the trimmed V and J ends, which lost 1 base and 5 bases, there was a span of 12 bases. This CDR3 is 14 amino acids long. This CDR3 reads CATSRGSTQDEQYF. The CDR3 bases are TGTGCCACCAGCAGAGGTTCGACTCAAGACGAGCAGTACTTC.

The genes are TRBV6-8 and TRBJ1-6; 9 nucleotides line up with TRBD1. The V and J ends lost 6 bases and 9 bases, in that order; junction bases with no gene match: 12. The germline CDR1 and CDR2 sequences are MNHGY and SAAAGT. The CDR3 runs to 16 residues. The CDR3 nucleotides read TGTGCCAGCAGCCCCCTACAGGGGGCAGGTAGTTCACCCCTCCACTTT. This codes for CASSPLQGAGSSPLHF.

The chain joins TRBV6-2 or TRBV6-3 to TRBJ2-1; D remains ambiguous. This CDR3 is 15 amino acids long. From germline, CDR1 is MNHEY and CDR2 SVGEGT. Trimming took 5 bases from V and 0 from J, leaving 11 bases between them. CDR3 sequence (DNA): TGTGCCAGCAGTCAGTTGGACGGCTCCTACAATGAGCAGTTCTTC. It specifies CASSQLDGSYNEQFF.

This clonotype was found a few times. CDR3 loop: CASRTRGGLYEQYF. CDR3 coding DNA: TGTGCCAGCAGGACTAGAGGGGGCCTATACGAGCAGTACTTC. This chain joins TRBV6-1 and TRBJ2-7, with a tentative D call TRBD1 (7 bases). CDR1 and CDR2 from the germline V gene are MNHNS and SASEGT. The CDR3 has 14 amino acids. V was clipped by 6 bases and J by 4 bases, with 16 bases between them.

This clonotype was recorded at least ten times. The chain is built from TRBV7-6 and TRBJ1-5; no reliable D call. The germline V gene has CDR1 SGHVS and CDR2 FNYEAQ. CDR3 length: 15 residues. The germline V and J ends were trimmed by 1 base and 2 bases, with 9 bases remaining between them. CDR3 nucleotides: TGTGCCAGCAGCTTAGGACCGAATGGCAATCAGCCCCAGCATTTT. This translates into CASSLGPNGNQPQHF.

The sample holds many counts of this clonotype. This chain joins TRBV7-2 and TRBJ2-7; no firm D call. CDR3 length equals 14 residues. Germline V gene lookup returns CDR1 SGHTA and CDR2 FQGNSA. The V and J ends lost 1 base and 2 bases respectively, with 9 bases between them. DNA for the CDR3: TGTGCCAGCAGCTTAGACCCTGGGGCCTACGAGCAGTACGTC. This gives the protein CASSLDPGAYEQYV.

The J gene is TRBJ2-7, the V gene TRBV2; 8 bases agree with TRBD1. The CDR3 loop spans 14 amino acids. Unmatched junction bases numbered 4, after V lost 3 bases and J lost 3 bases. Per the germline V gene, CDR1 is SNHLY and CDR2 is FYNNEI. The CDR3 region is CASSDLGQGYEQYV. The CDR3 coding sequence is TGTGCCAGCAGTGACCTTGGACAGGGCTACGAGCAGTACGTC.

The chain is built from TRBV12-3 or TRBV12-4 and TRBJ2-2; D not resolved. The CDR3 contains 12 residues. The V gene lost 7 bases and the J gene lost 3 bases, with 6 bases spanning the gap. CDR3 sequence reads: CASKRDTGELFF. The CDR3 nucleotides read TGTGCCAGCAAGCGAGACACCGGGGAGCTGTTTTTT.

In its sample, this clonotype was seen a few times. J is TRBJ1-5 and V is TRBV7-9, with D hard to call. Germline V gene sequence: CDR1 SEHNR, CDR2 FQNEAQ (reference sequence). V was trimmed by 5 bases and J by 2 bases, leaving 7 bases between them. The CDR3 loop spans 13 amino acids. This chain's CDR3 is CASSGSGNQPQHF. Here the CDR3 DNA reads TGTGCCAGCAGCGGTAGTGGCAATCAGCCCCAGCATTTT.

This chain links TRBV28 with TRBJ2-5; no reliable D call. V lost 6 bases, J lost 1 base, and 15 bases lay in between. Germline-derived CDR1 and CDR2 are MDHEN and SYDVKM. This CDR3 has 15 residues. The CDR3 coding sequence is TGTGCCAGCAGCTACCCTCCAGCAACCCAAGAGACCCAGTACTTC. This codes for CASSYPPATQETQYF.